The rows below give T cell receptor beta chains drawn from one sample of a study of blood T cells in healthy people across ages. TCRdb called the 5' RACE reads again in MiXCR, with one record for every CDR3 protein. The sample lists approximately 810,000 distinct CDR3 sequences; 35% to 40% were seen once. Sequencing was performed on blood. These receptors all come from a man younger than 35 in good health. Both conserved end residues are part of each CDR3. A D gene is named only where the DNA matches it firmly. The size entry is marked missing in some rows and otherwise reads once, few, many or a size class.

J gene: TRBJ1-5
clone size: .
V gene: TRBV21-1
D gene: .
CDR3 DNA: TGTGCCAGCAGCAAAGAAGACAACTGGGTGTGGCAGCCCCAGCATTTT
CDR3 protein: CASSKEDNWVWQPQHF

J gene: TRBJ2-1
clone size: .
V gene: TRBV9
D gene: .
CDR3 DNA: TGTGCCAGCAGCGTAGAAGGTGGCGGGCACAATGAGCAGTTCTTC
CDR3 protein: CASSVEGGGHNEQFF

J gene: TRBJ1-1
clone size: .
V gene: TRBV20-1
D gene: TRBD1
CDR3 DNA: TGCAGTGCTAGAGCTTCCTCCTGGACAGGGGGGATGAACACTGAAGCTTTCTTT
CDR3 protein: CSARASSWTGGMNTEAFF

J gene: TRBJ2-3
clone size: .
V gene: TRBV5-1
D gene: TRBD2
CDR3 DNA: TGCGCCAGCAGCTTGGGACTAGCGGGACAGTCCACAGATACGCAGTATTTT
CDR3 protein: CASSLGLAGQSTDTQYF

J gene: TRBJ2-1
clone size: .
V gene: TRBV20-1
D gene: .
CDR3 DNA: TGCAGTGCCCGTAAGGGGAGTGATGAGCAGTTCTTC
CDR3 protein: CSARKGSDEQFF

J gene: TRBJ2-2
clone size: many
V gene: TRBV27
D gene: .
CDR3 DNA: TGTGCCAGCAGCCAAGGTAGCGGGGAGCTGTTTTTT
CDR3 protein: CASSQGSGELFF

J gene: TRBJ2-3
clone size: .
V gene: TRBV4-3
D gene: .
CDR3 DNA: TGCGCCAGCAGCCAAGATCCCCGAGCAGGGGGGATCAGAACGCAGTATTTT
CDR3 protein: CASSQDPRAGGIRTQYF

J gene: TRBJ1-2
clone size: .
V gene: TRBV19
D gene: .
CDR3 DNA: TGTGCCAGTGTCGACACAACGGTTGATGGCTACACCTTC
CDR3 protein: CASVDTTVDGYTF

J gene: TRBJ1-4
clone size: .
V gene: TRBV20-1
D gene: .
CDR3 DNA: TGCAGTGCTTTCTCGGACGGGGGCAGTGAAAAACTGTTTTTT
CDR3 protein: CSAFSDGGSEKLFF

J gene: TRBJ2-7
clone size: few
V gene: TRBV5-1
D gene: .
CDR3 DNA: TGCGCCAGCAGCTTGGCCGGCAGGGGCGAGCAGTACTTC
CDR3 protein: CASSLAGRGEQYF

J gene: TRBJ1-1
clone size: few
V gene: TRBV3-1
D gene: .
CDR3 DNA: TGTGCCAGCAGCCCGACAGTTAGCACTGAAGCTTTCTTT
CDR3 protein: CASSPTVSTEAFF

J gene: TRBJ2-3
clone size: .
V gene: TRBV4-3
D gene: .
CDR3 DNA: TGCGCCAGCAGCCAAGGGACCGGGGGCCCTATGGATACGCAGTATTTT
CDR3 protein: CASSQGTGGPMDTQYF

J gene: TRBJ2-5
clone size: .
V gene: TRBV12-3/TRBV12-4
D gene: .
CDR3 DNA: TGTGCCAGCAGTTTTGCGGGAGAGACCCAGTACTTC
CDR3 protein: CASSFAGETQYF

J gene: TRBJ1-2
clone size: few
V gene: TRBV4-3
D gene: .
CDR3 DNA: TGCGCCAGCAGCCAAGTCGGGGCAGTCTATGGCTACACCTTC
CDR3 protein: CASSQVGAVYGYTF

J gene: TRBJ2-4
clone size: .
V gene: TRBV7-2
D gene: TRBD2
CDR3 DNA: TGTGCCAGCAGCCCATTAGCGGGGCGGGGAGACATTCAGTACTTC
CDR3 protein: CASSPLAGRGDIQYF

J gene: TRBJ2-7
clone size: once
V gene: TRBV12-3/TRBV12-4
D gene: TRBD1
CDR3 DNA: TGTGCCAGCAGTATCGGGACAGGCATCTACGAGCAGTACTTC
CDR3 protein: CASSIGTGIYEQYF

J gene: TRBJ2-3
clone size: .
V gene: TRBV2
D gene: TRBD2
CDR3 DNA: TGTGCCAGCAGTGTACTAGCGGGGGTTCAAGATACGCAGTATTTT
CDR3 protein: CASSVLAGVQDTQYF

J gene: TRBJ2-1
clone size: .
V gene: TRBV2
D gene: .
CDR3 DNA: TGTGCCAGCAGTGAAGTGGGATTTGGGGTTGAGACCCAGTTCTTC
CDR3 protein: CASSEVGFGVETQFF

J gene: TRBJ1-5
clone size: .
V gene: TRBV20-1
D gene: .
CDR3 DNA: TGCAGTGCTAGCCGGACCGGGAGCAATCAGCCCCAGCATTTT
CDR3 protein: CSASRTGSNQPQHF

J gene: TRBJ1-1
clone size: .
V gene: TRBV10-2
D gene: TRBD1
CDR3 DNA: TGCGCCAGCAGTGGGGCGGGACAGGGACGGTCGAACACTGAAGCTTTCTTT
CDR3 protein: CASSGAGQGRSNTEAFF

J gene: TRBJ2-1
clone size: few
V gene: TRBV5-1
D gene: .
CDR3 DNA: TGCGCCAGCAGCTTGGTACTAGCCCTCGATGAGCAGTTCTTC
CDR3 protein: CASSLVLALDEQFF

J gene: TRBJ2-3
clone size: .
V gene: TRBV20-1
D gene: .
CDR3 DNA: TGCAGTGCTAGAGATCGCCGGGGGAAACTAGATACGCAGTATTTT
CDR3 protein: CSARDRRGKLDTQYF

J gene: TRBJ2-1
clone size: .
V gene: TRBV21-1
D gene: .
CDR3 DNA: TGTGCCAGCAGCAAGTTCCGGCAGGGGTATCACAATGAGCAGTTCTTC
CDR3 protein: CASSKFRQGYHNEQFF

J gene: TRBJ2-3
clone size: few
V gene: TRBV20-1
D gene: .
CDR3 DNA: TGCAGTGCTGCCCGGGGGACAGATACGCAGTATTTT
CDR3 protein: CSAARGTDTQYF

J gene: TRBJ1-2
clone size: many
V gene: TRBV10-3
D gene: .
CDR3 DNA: TGTGCCATCAGTGAGTCTTTTGGGCAGGTGAATGGAGGCTACACCTTC
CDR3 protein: CAISESFGQVNGGYTF

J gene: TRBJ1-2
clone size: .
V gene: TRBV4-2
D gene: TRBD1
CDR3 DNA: TGTGCCAGCAGCCAAGAGGGGACAGGGGGCCTTAACTATGGCTACACCTTC
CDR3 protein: CASSQEGTGGLNYGYTF

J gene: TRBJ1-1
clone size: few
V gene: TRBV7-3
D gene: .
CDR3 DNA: TGTGCCAGCAGCCTCATGAGGGGGGACACTGAAGCTTTCTTT
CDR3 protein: CASSLMRGDTEAFF

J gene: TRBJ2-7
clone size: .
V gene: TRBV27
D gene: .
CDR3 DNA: TGTGCCAGCAGTTTACCGGACAGTCAGTACGAGCAGTACTTC
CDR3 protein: CASSLPDSQYEQYF

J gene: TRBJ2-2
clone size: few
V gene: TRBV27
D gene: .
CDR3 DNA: TGTGCCAGCAGTTTATCGGCAGGGTCATTGAACACCGGGGAGCTGTTTTTT
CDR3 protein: CASSLSAGSLNTGELFF

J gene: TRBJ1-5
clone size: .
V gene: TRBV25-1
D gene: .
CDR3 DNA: TGTGCCAGCAGTGAGCCAGAAGGCAGCAATCAGCCCCAGCATTTT
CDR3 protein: CASSEPEGSNQPQHF

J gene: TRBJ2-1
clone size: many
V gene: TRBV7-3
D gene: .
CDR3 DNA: TGTGCCAGCAGCGTACGCCAGGACAATGAGCAGTTCTTC
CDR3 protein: CASSVRQDNEQFF

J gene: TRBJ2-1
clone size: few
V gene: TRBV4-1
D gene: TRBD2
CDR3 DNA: TGCGCCAGCAGCCAAGATGATCTAGCGGTTGCAAGTGAGCAGTTCTTC
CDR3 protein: CASSQDDLAVASEQFF

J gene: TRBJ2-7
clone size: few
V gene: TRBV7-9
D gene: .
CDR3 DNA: TGTGCCAGCAGCTCGAAAGGGGGACGGTACAATGAGCAGTACTTC
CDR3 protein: CASSSKGGRYNEQYF

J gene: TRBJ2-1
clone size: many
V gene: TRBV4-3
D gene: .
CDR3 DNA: TGCGCCAGCAGCCAAGTTGACGGGCCCGGATATGAGCAGTTCTTC
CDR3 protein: CASSQVDGPGYEQFF

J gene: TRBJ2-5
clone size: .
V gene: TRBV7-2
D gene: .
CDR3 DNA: TGTGCCAGCAGCTTAGCCCCTGAAGCCGCTAATGAGCAGTACTTC
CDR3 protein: CASSLAPEAANEQYF

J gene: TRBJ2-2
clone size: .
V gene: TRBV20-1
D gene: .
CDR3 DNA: TGCAGTGCTAGAGGGGAGTGGGGCCACCCCGGGGAGCTGTTTTTT
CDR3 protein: CSARGEWGHPGELFF

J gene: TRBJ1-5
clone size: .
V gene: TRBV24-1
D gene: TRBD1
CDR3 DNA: TGTGCCACCAGTTCCGGGACAGGGAATCAGCCCCAGCATTTT
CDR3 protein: CATSSGTGNQPQHF

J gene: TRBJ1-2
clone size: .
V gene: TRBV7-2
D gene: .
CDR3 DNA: TGTGCCAGCAGCCCACGGATGACCAACTATGGCTACACCTTC
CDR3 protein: CASSPRMTNYGYTF

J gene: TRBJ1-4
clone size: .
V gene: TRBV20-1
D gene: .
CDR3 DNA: TGCAGTGCTCCCCCGCATAGGAGTGAAAAACTGTTTTTT
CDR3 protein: CSAPPHRSEKLFF

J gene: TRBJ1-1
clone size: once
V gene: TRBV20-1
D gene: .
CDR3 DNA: TGCAGTACTGCTGGCCAATACGACCCGGGGGAGACTGAAGCTTTCTTT
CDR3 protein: CSTAGQYDPGETEAFF

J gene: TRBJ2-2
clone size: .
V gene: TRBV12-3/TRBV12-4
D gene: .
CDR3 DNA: TGTGCCAGCAGTCAAGGTCCTCCCGGGGAGCTGTTTTTT
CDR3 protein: CASSQGPPGELFF

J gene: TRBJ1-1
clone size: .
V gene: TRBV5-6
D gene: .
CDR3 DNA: TGTGCCAGCAGCTTGGGGGTAGGACTTGAAGCTTTCTTT
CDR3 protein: CASSLGVGLEAFF

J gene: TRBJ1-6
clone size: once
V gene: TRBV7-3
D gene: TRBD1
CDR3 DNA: TGTGCCAGCAGCTCCCAGACAGGGGATAATTCACCCCTCCACTTT
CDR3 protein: CASSSQTGDNSPLHF

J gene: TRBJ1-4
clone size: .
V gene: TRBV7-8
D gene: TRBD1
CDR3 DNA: TGTGCCAGCAGGGGGACAGGGGGCAGTAATGAAAAACTGTTTTTT
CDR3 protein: CASRGTGGSNEKLFF

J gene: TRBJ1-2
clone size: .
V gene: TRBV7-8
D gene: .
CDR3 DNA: TGTGCCAGCAGCTTAAGACCCTATCCTAACTATGGCTACACCTTC
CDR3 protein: CASSLRPYPNYGYTF

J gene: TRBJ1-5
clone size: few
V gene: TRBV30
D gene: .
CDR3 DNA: TGTGCCTGGAGTCCCAAGGGTGGAGGGGATCAGCCCCAGCATTTT
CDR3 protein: CAWSPKGGGDQPQHF

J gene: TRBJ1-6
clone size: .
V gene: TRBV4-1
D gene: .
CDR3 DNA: TGCGCCAGCAGCCAAGCTGGCAGGGGAATTTCACCCCTCCACTTT
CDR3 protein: CASSQAGRGISPLHF

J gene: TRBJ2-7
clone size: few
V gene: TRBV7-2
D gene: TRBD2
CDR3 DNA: TGTGCCAGCAGCACAGCTAGCGGGGGCTACTCCTACGAGCAGTACTTC
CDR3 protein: CASSTASGGYSYEQYF

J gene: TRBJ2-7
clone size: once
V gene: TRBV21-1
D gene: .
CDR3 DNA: TGTGCCAGCAGCGGTCATCCAGGGGGTAACAGTACCTACGAGCAGTACTTC
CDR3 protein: CASSGHPGGNSTYEQYF

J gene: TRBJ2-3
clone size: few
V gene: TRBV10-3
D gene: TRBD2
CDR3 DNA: TGTGCCATCAGCCTAGCGGCTAGCACAGATACGCAGTATTTT
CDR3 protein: CAISLAASTDTQYF

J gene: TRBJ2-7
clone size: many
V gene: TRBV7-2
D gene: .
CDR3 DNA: TGTGCCAGCAGCTTAGGAGGTGACTACGAGCAGTACTTC
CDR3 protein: CASSLGGDYEQYF

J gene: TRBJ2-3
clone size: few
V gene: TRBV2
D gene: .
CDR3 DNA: TGTGCCAGCGGGGGAGTAGGACGGATGCGGGGTACGCAGTATTTT
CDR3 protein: CASGGVGRMRGTQYF

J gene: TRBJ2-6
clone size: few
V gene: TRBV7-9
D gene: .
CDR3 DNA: TGTGCCAGCAGCTCCCCGACTACGACCTCTGGGGCCAACGTCCTGACTTTC
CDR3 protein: CASSSPTTTSGANVLTF

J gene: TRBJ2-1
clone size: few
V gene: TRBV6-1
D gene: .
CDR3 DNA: TGTGCCAGCAGCCACCCCGGGACAGGACGAGGGACTAGCTCCTACAATGAGCAGTTCTTC
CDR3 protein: CASSHPGTGRGTSSYNEQFF

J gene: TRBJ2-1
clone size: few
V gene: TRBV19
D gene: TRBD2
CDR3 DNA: TGTGCCAGTAGTGTCCTAGCGGGGGATAGCTCCTACAATGAGCAGTTCTTC
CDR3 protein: CASSVLAGDSSYNEQFF

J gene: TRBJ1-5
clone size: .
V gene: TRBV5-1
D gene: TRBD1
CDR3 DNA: TGCGCCAGCAGCTTGACAGGGGGCCGGGATAGCAATCAGCCCCAGCATTTT
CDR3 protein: CASSLTGGRDSNQPQHF